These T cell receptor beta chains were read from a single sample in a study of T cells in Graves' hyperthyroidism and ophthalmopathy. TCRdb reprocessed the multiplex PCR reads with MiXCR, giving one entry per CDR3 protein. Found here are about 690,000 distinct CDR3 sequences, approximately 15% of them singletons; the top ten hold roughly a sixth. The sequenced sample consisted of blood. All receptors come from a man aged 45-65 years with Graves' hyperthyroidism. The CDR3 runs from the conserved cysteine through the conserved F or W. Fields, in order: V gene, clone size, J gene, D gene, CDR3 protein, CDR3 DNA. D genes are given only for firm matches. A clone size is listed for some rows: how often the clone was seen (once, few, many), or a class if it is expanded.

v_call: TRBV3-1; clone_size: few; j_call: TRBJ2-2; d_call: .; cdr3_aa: CASSPRVPNWELFF; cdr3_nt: TGTGCCAGCAGCCCACGAGTCCCCAACTGGGAGCTGTTTTTT
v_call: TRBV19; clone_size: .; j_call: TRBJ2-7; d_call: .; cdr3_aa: CASSGRDEQYF; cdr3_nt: TGTGCCAGTAGTGGTCGCGACGAGCAGTACTTC
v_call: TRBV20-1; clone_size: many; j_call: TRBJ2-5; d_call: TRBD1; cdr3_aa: CSAPGQGETQYF; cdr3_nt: TGCAGTGCACCGGGACAGGGGGAGACCCAGTACTTC
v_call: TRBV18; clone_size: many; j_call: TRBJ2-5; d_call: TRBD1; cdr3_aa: CASSPGQGEEAQETQYF; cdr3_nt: TGTGCCAGCTCACCGGGACAGGGGGAGGAGGCCCAAGAGACCCAGTACTTC
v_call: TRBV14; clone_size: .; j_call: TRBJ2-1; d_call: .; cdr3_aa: CASSQDLEVTEQFF; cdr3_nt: TGTGCCAGCAGCCAAGATCTGGAGGTCACTGAGCAGTTCTTC
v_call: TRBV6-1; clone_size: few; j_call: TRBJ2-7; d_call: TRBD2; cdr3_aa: CASGSPGLAGGSYEQYF; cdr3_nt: TGTGCCAGCGGCTCTCCGGGACTAGCGGGAGGGTCCTACGAGCAGTACTTC
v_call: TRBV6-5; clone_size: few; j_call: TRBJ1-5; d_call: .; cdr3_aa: CASSYSVSDPYSNQPQHF; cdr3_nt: TGTGCCAGCAGTTACTCCGTTTCCGATCCTTATAGCAATCAGCCCCAGCATTTT
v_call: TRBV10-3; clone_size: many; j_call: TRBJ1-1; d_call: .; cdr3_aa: CAISAEARSEAFF; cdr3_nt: TGTGCCATCAGTGCAGAAGCTAGGTCTGAAGCTTTCTTT
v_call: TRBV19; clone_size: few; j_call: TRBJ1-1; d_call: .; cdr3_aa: CARRKTVEAFF; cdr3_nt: TGTGCCAGGAGGAAGACAGTTGAAGCTTTCTTT
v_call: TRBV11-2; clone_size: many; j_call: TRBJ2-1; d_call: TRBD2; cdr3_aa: CASSFIAGYEQFF; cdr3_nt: TGTGCCAGCAGCTTTATAGCGGGATATGAGCAGTTCTTC
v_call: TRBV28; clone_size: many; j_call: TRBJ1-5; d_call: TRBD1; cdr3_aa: CASSLSDRDNQPQHF; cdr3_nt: TGTGCCAGCAGTTTAAGTGACAGGGACAATCAGCCCCAGCATTTT
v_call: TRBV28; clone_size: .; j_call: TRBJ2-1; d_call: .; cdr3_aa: CASSLPRRGNEQFF; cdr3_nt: TGTGCCAGCAGTTTACCCCGTAGGGGCAATGAGCAGTTCTTC
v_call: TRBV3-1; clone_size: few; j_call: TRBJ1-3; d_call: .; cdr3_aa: CASSLFRDASLFSGNTIYF; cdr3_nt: TGTGCCAGCAGCCTATTCCGGGACGCTTCCCTTTTCTCTGGAAACACCATATATTTT
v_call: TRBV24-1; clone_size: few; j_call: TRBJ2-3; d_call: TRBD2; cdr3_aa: CATSRREGFRDTQYF; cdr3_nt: TGTGCCACCAGTCGGCGGGAGGGGTTTCGGGATACGCAGTATTTT
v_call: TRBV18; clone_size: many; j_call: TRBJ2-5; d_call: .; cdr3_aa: CASSPLDSFQETQYF; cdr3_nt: TGTGCCAGCTCACCACTCGACTCATTCCAGGAGACCCAGTACTTC
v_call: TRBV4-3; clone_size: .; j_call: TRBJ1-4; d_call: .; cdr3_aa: CASSQDWKEEGIEKLFF; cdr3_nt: TGCGCCAGCAGCCAAGATTGGAAGGAAGAGGGGATTGAAAAACTGTTTTTT
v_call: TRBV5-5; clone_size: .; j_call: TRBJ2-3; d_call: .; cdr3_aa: CASSLIQGKADTQYF; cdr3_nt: TGTGCCAGCAGCTTGATCCAGGGGAAGGCAGATACGCAGTATTTT
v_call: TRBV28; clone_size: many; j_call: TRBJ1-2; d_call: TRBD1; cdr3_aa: CASSSGTDGAFGYTF; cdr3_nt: TGTGCCAGCAGTTCCGGGACAGACGGGGCTTTTGGCTACACCTTC
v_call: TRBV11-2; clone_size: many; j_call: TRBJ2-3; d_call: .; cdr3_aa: CASSLDLSGDTQYF; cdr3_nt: TGTGCCAGCAGCTTAGATCTCAGCGGAGATACGCAGTATTTT
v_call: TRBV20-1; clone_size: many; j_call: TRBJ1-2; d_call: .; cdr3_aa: CSARDLLSYGYTF; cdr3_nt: TGCAGTGCCAGGGATCTACTAAGCTATGGCTACACCTTC
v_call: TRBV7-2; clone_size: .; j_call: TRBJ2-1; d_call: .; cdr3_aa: CASSLGKLGSYNEQFF; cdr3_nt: TGTGCCAGCAGCTTAGGAAAACTAGGCTCCTACAATGAGCAGTTCTTC
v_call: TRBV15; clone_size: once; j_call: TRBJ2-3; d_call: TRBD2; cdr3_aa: CATSRLTSGTDTQYF; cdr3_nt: TGTGCCACCAGCAGACTGACTAGCGGCACAGATACGCAGTATTTT
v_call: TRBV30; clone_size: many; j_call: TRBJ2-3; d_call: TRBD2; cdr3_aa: CACLPGGEEVDTQYF; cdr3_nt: TGTGCCTGCTTACCCGGGGGGGAAGAGGTAGATACGCAGTATTTT
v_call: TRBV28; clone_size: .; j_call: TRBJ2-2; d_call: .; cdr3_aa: CASSLSSSAARNTGELFF; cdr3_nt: TGTGCCAGCAGTTTATCCAGCTCAGCGGCCCGGAACACCGGGGAGCTGTTTTTT
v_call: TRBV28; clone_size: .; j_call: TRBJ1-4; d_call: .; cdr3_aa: CASSVLEKLFF; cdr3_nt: TGTGCCAGCAGTGTACTGGAAAAACTGTTTTTT
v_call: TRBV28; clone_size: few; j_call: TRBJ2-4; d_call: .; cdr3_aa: CASRWGKNIQYF; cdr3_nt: TGTGCCAGCCGGTGGGGCAAAAACATTCAGTACTTC
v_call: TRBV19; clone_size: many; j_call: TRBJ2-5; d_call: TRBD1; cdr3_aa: CASTPGQQETQYF; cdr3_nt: TGTGCCAGTACCCCGGGACAGCAAGAGACCCAGTACTTC
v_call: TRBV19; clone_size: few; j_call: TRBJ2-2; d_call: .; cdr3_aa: CASSTSEPKRKTGELFF; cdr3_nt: TGTGCCAGTAGTACCAGCGAGCCCAAGAGAAAAACCGGGGAGCTGTTTTTT